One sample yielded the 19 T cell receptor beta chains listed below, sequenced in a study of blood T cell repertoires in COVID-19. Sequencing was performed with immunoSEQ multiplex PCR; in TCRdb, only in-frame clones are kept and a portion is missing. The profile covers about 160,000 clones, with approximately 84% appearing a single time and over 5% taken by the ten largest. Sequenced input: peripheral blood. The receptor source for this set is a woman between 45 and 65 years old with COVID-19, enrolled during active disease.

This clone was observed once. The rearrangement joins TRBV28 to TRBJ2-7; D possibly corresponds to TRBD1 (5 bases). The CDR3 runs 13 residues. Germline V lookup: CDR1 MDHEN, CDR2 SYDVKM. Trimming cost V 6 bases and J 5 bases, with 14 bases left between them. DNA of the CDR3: TGTGCCAGCAGAGTGCAGGGTTCCCACGAGCAGTACTTC. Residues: CASRVQGSHEQYF.

In DNA, the CDR3 is TGCGCCAGCAGCCAAGAGGGGGCTACTAATTCACCCCTCCACTTT. Translation: CASSQEGATNSPLHF. This rearrangement joins TRBV4-3 to TRBJ1-6, with D possibly matching TRBD1 (6 bases). From germline, CDR1 is LGHNA and CDR2 YSLEER. V was shortened by 0 bases and J by 6 bases, with 9 bases between the two germline ends. The CDR3 extends over 15 amino acids.

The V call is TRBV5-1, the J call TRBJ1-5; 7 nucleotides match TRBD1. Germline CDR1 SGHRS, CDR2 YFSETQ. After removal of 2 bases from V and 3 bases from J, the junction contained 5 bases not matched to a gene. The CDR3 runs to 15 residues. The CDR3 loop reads CASSLEGADNQPQHF. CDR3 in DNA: TGCGCCAGCAGCTTAGAGGGGGCCGACAATCAGCCCCAGCATTTT.

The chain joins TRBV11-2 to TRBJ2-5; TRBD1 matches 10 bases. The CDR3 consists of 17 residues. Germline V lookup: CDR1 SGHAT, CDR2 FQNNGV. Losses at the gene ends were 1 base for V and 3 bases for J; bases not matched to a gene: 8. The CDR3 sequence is CASSLVGTGDPKETQYF. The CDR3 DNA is TGTGCCAGCAGCTTAGTCGGGACAGGGGATCCCAAAGAGACCCAGTACTTC.

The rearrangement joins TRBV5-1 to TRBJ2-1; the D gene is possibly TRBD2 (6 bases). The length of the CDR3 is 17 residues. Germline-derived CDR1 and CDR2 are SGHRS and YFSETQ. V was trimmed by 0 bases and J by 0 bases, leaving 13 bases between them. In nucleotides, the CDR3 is TGCGCCAGCAGCTTGGTCGGGACTTTATACTCCTACAATGAGCAGTTCTTC. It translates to CASSLVGTLYSYNEQFF.

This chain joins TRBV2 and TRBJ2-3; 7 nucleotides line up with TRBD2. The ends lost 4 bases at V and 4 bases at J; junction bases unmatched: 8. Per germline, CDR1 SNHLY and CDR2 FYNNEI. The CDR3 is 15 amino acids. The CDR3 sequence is CASSVSAGRADTQYF. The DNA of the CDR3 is TGTGCCAGCAGTGTGTCAGCGGGGAGAGCAGATACGCAGTATTTT.

CDR3 amino acids: CAWSVPWDSGTEAFF. CDR3 in DNA: TGTGCCTGGAGTGTACCCTGGGACAGTGGGACTGAAGCTTTCTTT. The chain carries TRBV30 and TRBJ1-1; 7 bases align to TRBD1. This CDR3 is 15 amino acids long. V dropped 0 bases and J dropped 5; count of bases not matched to a gene: 9. The germline gives CDR1 GTSNPN, CDR2 SVGIG (reference sequence).

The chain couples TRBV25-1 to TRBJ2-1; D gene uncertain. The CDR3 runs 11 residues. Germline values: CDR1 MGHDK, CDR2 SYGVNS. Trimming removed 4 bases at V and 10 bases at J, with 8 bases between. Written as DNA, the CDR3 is TGTGCCAGCAGTGTGAACTGGGAGCAGTTCTTC. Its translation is CASSVNWEQFF. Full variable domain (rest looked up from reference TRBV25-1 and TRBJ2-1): EADIYQTPRYLVIGTGKKITLECSQTMGHDKMYWYQQDPGMELHLIHYSYGVNSTEKGDLSSESTVSRIRTEHFPLTLESARPSHTSQYLCASSVNWEQFFGPGTRLTVL.

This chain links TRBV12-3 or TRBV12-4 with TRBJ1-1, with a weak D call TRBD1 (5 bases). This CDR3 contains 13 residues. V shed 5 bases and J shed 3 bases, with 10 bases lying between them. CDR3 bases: TGTGCCAGCAGTCGAACAGGTTACACTGAAGCTTTCTTT. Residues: CASSRTGYTEAFF.

The CDR3 is CASSFHFDEPQHF. CDR3 coding DNA: TGTGCCAGCAGTTTTCACTTCGATGAGCCCCAGCATTTT. This rearrangement joins TRBV12-3 or TRBV12-4 to TRBJ1-5; D ambiguous. This CDR3 spans 13 amino acids. V lost 3 bases and J lost 8, with 11 bases in between.

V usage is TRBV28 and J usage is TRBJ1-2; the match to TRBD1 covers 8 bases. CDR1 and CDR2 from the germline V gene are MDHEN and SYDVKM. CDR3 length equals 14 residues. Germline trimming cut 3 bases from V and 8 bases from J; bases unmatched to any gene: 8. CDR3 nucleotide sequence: TGTGCCAGCAGTTTCTCGACAGGGGCGTTGGGCTACACCTTC. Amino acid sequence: CASSFSTGALGYTF.

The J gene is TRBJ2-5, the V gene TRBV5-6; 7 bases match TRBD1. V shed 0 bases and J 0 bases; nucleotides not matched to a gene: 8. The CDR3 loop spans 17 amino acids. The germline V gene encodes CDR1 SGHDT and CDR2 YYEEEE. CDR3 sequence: CASSLGEGTVYQETQYF. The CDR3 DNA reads TGTGCCAGCAGCTTGGGAGAAGGGACAGTTTACCAAGAGACCCAGTACTTC.

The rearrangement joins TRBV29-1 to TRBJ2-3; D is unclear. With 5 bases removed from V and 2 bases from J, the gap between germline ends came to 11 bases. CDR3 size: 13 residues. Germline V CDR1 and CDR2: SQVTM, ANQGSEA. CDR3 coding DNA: TGCAGCGTTTTGGGCATTTACACAGATACGCAGTATTTT. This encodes CSVLGIYTDTQYF.

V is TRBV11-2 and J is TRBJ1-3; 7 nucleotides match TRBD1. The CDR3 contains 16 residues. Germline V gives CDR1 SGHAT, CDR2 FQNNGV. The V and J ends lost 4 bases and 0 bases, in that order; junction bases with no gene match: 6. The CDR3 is CASSSGDRFSGNTIYF. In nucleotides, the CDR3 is TGTGCCAGCAGCTCGGGGGACAGATTCTCTGGAAACACCATATATTTT.

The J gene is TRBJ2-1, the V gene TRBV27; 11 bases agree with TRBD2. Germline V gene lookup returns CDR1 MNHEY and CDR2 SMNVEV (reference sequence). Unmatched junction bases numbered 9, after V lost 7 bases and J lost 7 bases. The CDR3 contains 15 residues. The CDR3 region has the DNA TGTGCCAGCAAGATTAGCGGGGGGGCCGAGAATGAGCAGTTCTTC. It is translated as CASKISGGAENEQFF.

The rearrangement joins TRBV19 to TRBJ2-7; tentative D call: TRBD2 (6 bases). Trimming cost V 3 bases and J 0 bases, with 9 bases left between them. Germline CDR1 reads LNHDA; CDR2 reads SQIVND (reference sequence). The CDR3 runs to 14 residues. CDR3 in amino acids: CASSMRGNSYEQYF. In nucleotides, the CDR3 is TGTGCCAGTAGTATGCGGGGAAACTCCTACGAGCAGTACTTC.

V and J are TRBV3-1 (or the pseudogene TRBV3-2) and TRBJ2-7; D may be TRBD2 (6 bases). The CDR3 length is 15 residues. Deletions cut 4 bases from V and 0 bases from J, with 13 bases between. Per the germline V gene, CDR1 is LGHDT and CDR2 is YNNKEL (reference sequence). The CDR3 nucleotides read TGTGCCAGCAGCCCCCGAGGGACTCTCTCCTACGAGCAGTACTTC. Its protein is CASSPRGTLSYEQYF.

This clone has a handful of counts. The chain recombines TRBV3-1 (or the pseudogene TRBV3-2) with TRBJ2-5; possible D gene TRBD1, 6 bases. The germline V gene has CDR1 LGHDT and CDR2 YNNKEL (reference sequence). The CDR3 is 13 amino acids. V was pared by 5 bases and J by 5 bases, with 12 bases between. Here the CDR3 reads CASSSQGRETQYF. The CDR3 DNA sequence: TGTGCCAGCAGCTCCCAGGGGCGGGAGACCCAGTACTTC.

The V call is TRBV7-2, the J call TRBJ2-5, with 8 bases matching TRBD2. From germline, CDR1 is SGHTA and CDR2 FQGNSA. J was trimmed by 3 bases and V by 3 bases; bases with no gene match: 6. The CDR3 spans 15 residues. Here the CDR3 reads CASSFPYSGEETQYF. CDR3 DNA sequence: TGTGCCAGCAGCTTCCCATATAGCGGGGAAGAGACCCAGTACTTC.